This T cell receptor (beta chain) appears in the sequencing data of a study of HIV-infected patients and healthy controls. Findings and limits, study-wide: In healthy controls, MAIT alpha CDR3s were common; in HIV+ repertoires, severely depleted.

No cell fractionation was done, so the repertoire covers all unsorted peripheral blood T cells. An approximately 2.5 ml peripheral blood sample was taken for RNA. Germline V lookup: CDR1 MDHEN, CDR2 SYDVKM. V was pared by 5 bases and J by 4 bases, with 7 bases of the junction left unmatched. This CDR3 comprises 14 residues. Reverse transcription used about 510 ng RNA and constant-region primers for alpha and beta. Using multiplexing indices, alpha and beta chain libraries were generated apart by chain-specific third strand synthesis. TCRdb passed the 5' RACE reads through MiXCR, listing each CDR3 protein once. The sample shows roughly 9,800 distinct CDR3 sequences, 10% of them seen only once. This clonotype was detected many times. Its target is unknown.

The TCR sequence derives from an adult with HIV infection. V usage is TRBV28 and J usage is TRBJ1-2, with 7 bases aligning to TRBD1. The source material was blood, sampled before antiretroviral therapy. CDR3 nucleotides: TGTGCCAGCAGTCTAGGGACAGCTTTCTATGGCTACACCTTC. Amino acids: CASSLGTAFYGYTF.